This TCR beta chain originates from a study of Graves' ophthalmopathy and Graves' hyperthyroidism. This clonotype was seen at least ten times. Its antigen remains unidentified. Patients were excluded if they had other autoimmune diseases or uncontrolled infections, and likewise if pregnancy or lactation applied. The ends lost 1 base at V and 1 base at J; junction bases unmatched: 14. The length of the CDR3 is 18 residues. CDR1 is DFQATT and CDR2 is SNEGSKA in the germline V gene (reference sequence). Study-wide findings and caveats: Also, most clonotypes expanded in the thyroid above 0.001 frequency appeared in blood.

As the template, RNA transcripts were used to amplify TCR beta CDR3 regions. First-round RT-PCR relied on HTBI primers, and a second-round multiplex PCR came next. One entry per CDR3 protein, called by TCRdb with MiXCR from the multiplex PCR reads. The sample shows 400,000 or so distinct CDR3 sequences, about 16% of them seen only once. Sequencing was done on a sample of peripheral blood. This chain connects TRBV20-1 to TRBJ1-2; 8 bases are a match to TRBD1. The TCR comes from a woman aged 18-29 years with stable Graves' hyperthyroidism. CDR3 nucleotides: TGCAGTGCTAGAGCCTCCCTATCAGGGGGCGCATTTAACTATGGCTACACCTTC. Translated: CSARASLSGGAFNYGYTF.